Listed below are T cell receptor beta chains from one sample, sequenced in a study of blood T cell repertoires in COVID-19. The data were produced by immunoSEQ multiplex PCR, yet TCRdb's version contains in-frame clones alone and is incomplete. The table shows over 150,000 clones, with roughly 90% occurring only once. The specimen sequenced was peripheral blood. These receptors were obtained from a man aged 18-30 years with COVID-19, enrolled during active disease. CDR3s include the opening cysteine and the closing phenylalanine or tryptophan. The D gene is left open where the match is weak.

v_call,j_call,d_call,cdr3_nt,cdr3_aa
TRBV28,TRBJ1-5,TRBD1,TGTGCCAGCAGTCCGGGGACAGTAAGGGAATTTAGCAATCAGCCCCAGCATTTT,CASSPGTVREFSNQPQHF
TRBV10-3,TRBJ2-7,.,TGTGCCATCAGTGGGAGTCTAGTCCACGAGCAGTACTTC,CAISGSLVHEQYF
TRBV28,TRBJ2-1,.,TGTGCCAGCGCTGGTAACGGCTACAATGAGCAGTTCTTC,CASAGNGYNEQFF
TRBV28,TRBJ1-1,.,TGTGCCAGTCAGCAGGGGTGGACTGAAGCTTTCTTT,CASQQGWTEAFF
TRBV18,TRBJ1-5,.,TGTGCCAGCTCACCAACTCGGGATCAGCCCCAGCATTTT,CASSPTRDQPQHF
TRBV28,TRBJ1-4,.,TGTGCCAGCTCACCGGGGGGAGGGCGATTTGAAAAACTGCTTTTT,CASSPGGGRFEKLLF
TRBV7-8,TRBJ2-5,.,TGTGCCTTATCGCAAGAGACCCAGTACTTC,CALSQETQYF
TRBV11-2,TRBJ2-3,.,TGTGCCAGTCAGGGATCAGCCCAACGCACAGATACGCAGTATTTT,CASQGSAQRTDTQYF
TRBV28,TRBJ2-2,.,TGTGCCAGCAGGACCTTGGGGCAGGGAAACACCGGGGAGCTGTTTTTT,CASRTLGQGNTGELFF
TRBV7-2,TRBJ2-3,TRBD2,TGTGCCAGCACTACGTCTAGCGGATGGGGCACAGATACGCAGTATTTT,CASTTSSGWGTDTQYF
TRBV7-9,TRBJ2-5,.,TGTGCCAGCAGCTTACATGGAGGGGAAGAGACCCAGTACTTC,CASSLHGGEETQYF
TRBV24-1,TRBJ2-1,TRBD1,TGTGCCACCAGTGATCTTATACAGGGGGCAGGTGATGAGCAGTTCTTC,CATSDLIQGAGDEQFF
TRBV5-4,TRBJ2-3,TRBD2,TGTGCCAGCAGCTTCCGACTAGCGGGCACAGATACGCAGTATTTT,CASSFRLAGTDTQYF
TRBV7-2,TRBJ1-1,.,TGTGCCAGCGGTAAGACATTTGGTGAAGCTTTCTTT,CASGKTFGEAFF
TRBV5-1,TRBJ1-5,.,TGCGCCAGCAGCCAGGACGGAGGCCTTAATCAGCCCCAGCATTTT,CASSQDGGLNQPQHF
TRBV6-5,TRBJ1-1,TRBD1,TGTGCCAGCAGTTACCGGACAGGGGGCGCGAATAGTGAAGCTTTCTTT,CASSYRTGGANSEAFF
TRBV7-9,TRBJ2-1,TRBD1,TGTGCCAGCAGCTCCGGGACAGACTCCTACAATGAGCAGTTCTTC,CASSSGTDSYNEQFF
TRBV12-3/TRBV12-4,TRBJ1-4,.,TGTGCCAGCAGCACCAGTGCTGAAAAACTGTTTTTT,CASSTSAEKLFF
TRBV28,TRBJ1-1,.,TGTGCCAGCAATCGGGGTGGTGAAGCTTTCTTT,CASNRGGEAFF
TRBV29-1,TRBJ1-5,TRBD1,TGCAGCGCACTACAGGGGGCCGATCAGCCCCAGCATTTT,CSALQGADQPQHF
TRBV9,TRBJ2-1,TRBD2,TGTGCCAGCAGTGCCTCTAGCGGGAGGGCCAATTATCATGAGCAGTTCTTC,CASSASSGRANYHEQFF
TRBV19,TRBJ2-3,.,TGTGCCAGTAGTAAGCCCGGGGCAGATACGCAGTATTTT,CASSKPGADTQYF
TRBV4-2,TRBJ2-1,TRBD2,TGTGCCAGCAGCCCTAGCGGGAGAACCTACAATGAGCAGTTCTTC,CASSPSGRTYNEQFF
TRBV20-1,TRBJ2-1,TRBD1,TGCAGTGCTGGTGGGACAGGGGGCCTCGGTGAGCAGTTCTTC,CSAGGTGGLGEQFF